This T cell receptor beta chain was retrieved from a study of identical twins. Whole-study findings and limits: Fewer insertions characterized abundant cord blood beta clonotypes, whereas memory repertoires showed none. Out-of-frame alpha sequences shared by twins were enriched for low generation probability. Cross-sectional statistics, not tracking of the same donors, supported the conclusions.

This clonotype occurred many times. The antigen is unknown. TCRdb reprocessed the 5' RACE reads via MiXCR and lists one record per CDR3 protein. The sample lists roughly 350,000 distinct CDR3 sequences, roughly 9% occurring once. This CDR3 is 15 amino acids long. Per germline, CDR1 MGHRA and CDR2 YSYEKL. V was clipped by 6 bases and J by 3 bases; unmatched bases: 8. Specimen: naive T cells sorted from blood. The rearrangement joins TRBV4-1 to TRBJ1-5, with 7 bases identical to TRBD1. The sequence was collected from a woman in her fifties or sixties in good health. CDR3 in DNA: TGCGCCAGCAGACTGGAACAGGGGAACAATCAGCCCCAGCATTTT. As protein: CASRLEQGNNQPQHF.